This TCR beta chain comes out of a study of a mutant IDH1 vaccine in newly diagnosed glioma. Study information: Patients arrived already treated with radiotherapy, temozolomide, or both, most having had both.

This clone was recorded once. What it binds is not known. Time point of the sample: week 35, safety follow-up. The investigators gave 300 ug of mutant IDH1 20-mer peptide in each vaccine dose, together with topical imiquimod. J was trimmed by 1 base and V by 10 bases; bases with no gene match: 10. The CDR3 has 17 residues. Looked up from germline, CDR1 is ENHRY and CDR2 is SYGVKD. The repertoire was sequenced with immunoSEQ multiplex PCR; TCRdb's copy has only in-frame clones and lacks some. Counted here are tens of thousands of clones, less than 90% occurring once; the ten biggest clones make up over 4%. General study results and limits: It seemed that pseudoprogression was not linked to changes in the top peripheral T cell clonotypes. Among patients, roughly 94% showed immune responses induced by the vaccine.

The chain is built from TRBV10-3 and TRBJ2-6, with 10 bases aligning to TRBD2. The sequencing here drew on PBMCs, taken from a glioma patient whose treatment included an IDH1 peptide vaccine. This clonotype originated in a woman aged 18-29 years with glioma. The CDR3 region has the DNA TGTGCCACCGGAACTAGCGGGGTCGGATCTGGGGCCAACGTCCTGACTTTC. This encodes CATGTSGVGSGANVLTF.